The TCR beta chain described here comes from a study of T-cell reconstitution after alpha-beta-depleted transplantation in children. This clonotype was seen a few times. Its antigen is currently unknown. Library preparation (for TCRbeta) was performed with unique molecular identifiers. From the PCR reads, TCRdb called clonotypes with MiXCR, one entry per CDR3 protein. The repertoire holds a few hundred thousand distinct CDR3 sequences, 15% to 20% seen once, with just under 30% in the top ten. Between the trimmed V and J ends, which lost 3 bases and 0 bases, there was a span of 9 bases. This CDR3 is built from 15 residues. Germline V CDR1 and CDR2: KGHSH, LQKENI. Whole-study findings and limits: Expanded graft clones numbering several hundred reportedly gave rise to alpha-beta T cells about two months after transplant. Among T cells one year after transplant, newly produced cells accounted for most counts and diversity. Recipient T cells and thymic progenitors that survived gave rise to the high TCRbeta diversity observed at day 60 in some patients.

The clonotype was recovered from a boy in the first two years of life who had a stem cell transplant for Wiskott-Aldrich syndrome, so the T cells may come from the graft donor. This material consisted of PBMCs, mostly from graft donor cells, taken 360 days after TCRalphabeta/CD19-depleted stem cell transplant. The chain is built from TRBV18 and TRBJ2-1; no definite D call. In nucleotides, the CDR3 is TGTGCCAGCTCACCCATCGACTCCTCCTACAATGAGCAGTTCTTC. It yields the protein CASSPIDSSYNEQFF. Using reference TRBV18 and TRBJ2-1 for the parts outside the CDR3, the full variable domain is NAGVMQNPRHLVRRRGQEARLRCSPMKGHSHVYWYRQLPEEGLKFMVYLQKENIIDESGMPKERFSAEFPKEGPSILRIQQVVRGDSAAYFCASSPIDSSYNEQFFGPGTRLTVL.